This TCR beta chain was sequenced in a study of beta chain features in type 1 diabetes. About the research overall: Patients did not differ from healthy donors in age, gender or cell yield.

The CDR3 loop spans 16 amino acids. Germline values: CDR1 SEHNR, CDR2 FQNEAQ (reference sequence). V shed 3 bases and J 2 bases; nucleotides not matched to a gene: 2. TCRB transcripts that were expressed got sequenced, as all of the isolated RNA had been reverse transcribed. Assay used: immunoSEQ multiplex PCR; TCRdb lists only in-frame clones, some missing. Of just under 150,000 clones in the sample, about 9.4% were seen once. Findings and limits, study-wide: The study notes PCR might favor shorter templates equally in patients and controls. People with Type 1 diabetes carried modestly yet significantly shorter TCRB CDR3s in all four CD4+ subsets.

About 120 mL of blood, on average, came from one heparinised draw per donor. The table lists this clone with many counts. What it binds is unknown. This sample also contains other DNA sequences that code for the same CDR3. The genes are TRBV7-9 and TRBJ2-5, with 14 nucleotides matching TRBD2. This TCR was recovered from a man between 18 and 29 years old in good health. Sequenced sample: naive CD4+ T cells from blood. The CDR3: CASSFGLAGGQETQYF. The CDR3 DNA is TGTGCCAGCAGCTTCGGACTAGCGGGGGGACAAGAGACCCAGTACTTC.